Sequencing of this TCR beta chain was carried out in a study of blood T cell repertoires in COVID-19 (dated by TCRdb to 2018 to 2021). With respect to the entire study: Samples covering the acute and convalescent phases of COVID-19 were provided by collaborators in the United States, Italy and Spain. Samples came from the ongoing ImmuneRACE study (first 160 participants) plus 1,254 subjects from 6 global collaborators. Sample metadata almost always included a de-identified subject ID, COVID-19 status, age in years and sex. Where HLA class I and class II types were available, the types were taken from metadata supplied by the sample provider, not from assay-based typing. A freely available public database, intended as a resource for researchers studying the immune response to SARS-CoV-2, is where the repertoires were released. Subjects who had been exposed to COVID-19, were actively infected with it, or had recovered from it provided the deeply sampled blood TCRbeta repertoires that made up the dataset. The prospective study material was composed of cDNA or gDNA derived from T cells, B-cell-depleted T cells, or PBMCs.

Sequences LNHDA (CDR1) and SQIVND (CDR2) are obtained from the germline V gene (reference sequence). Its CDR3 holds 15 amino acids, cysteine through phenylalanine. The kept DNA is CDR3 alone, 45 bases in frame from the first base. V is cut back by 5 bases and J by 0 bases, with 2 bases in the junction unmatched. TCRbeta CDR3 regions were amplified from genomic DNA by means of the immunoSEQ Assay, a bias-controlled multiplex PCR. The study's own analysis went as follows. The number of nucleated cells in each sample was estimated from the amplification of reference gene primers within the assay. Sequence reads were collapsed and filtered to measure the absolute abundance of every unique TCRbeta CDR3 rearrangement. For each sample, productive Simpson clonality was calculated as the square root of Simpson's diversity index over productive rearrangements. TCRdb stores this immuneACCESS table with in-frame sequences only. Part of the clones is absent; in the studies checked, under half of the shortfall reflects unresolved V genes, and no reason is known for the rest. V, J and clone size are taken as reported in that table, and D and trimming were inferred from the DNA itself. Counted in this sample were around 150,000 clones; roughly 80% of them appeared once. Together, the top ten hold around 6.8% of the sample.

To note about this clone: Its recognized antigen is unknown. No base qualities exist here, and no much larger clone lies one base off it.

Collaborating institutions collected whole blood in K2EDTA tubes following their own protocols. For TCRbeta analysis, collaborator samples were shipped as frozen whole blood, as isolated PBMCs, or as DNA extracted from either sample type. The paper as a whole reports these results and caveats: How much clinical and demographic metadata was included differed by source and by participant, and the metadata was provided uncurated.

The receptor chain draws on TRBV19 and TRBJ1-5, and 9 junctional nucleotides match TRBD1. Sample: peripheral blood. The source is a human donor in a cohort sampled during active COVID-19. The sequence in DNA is TGTGCCAGTAGTCGGGACAGGGCTAGCAATCAGCCCCAGCATTTT. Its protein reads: CASSRDRASNQPQHF.